The 19 T cell receptor beta chains below were found in one sample sequenced in a study. TCRdb reanalysed the RT-PCR reads using MiXCR and keeps one entry per CDR3 protein. The sample has about 700,000 distinct CDR3 sequences; 13% to 15% are singletons. The sequencing input was memory CD4+ T cells from blood. The receptors were gathered from a female donor in good health, serving as a healthy control.

The sample holds a few counts of this clonotype. The chain joins TRBV4-2 to TRBJ2-4; D possibly corresponds to TRBD2 (5 bases). This CDR3 has 15 residues. Germline V gene lookup returns CDR1 LGHNA and CDR2 YNFKEQ. V lost 1 base and J 6 bases, leaving 13 bases between the germline ends. The DNA of the CDR3 is TGTGCCAGCAGCCAAGCCTATGGTGAGGGAAACATTCAGTACTTC. As protein: CASSQAYGEGNIQYF.

This clonotype occurred many times. The chain links TRBV4-3 to TRBJ1-2, with TRBD1 identical over 8 bases. Germline assignment: CDR1 LGHNA and CDR2 YSLEER. V trimming: 0 bases; J trimming: 8 bases; junction bases outside the gene matches: 5. CDR3 length: 14 residues. The CDR3 nucleotides read TGCGCCAGCAGCCAAGATCAGGGGGCGCAAGGCTACACCTTC. The encoded protein is CASSQDQGAQGYTF.

The chain employs TRBV6-5 and TRBJ1-1; no definite D call. V was trimmed by 4 bases and J by 8 bases, leaving 11 bases between them. The CDR3 loop spans 12 amino acids. Germline CDR1 MNHEY, CDR2 SVGAGI. CDR3 region: CASSLPSGEAFF. In DNA, the CDR3 is TGTGCCAGCAGTTTGCCCTCCGGCGAAGCTTTCTTT.

This clonotype was detected ten times or more. The rearrangement joins TRBV5-1 to TRBJ1-5; D unclear. Germline CDR1 reads SGHRS; CDR2 reads YFSETQ. V dropped 4 bases and J dropped 2 bases, with 16 bases sitting between them. The CDR3 contains 16 residues. The CDR3: CASSPGATAGNQPQHF. The CDR3 DNA reads as TGCGCCAGCAGCCCGGGAGCCACCGCGGGCAATCAGCCCCAGCATTTT.

The V call is TRBV9, the J call TRBJ2-1; 8 positions match TRBD2. CDR3 length: 16 amino acids. V trimming: 0 bases; J trimming: 1 base; junction bases outside the gene matches: 3. CDR1 and CDR2 (germline): SGDLS, YYNGEE. The DNA of the CDR3 is TGTGCCAGCAGCGTAGGTAGCGGGATATCCTACAATGAGCAGTTCTTC. Residues: CASSVGSGISYNEQFF.

This chain links TRBV9 with TRBJ1-1; tentative D call: TRBD1 (5 bases). Germline V CDR1 and CDR2: SGDLS, YYNGEE. The CDR3 sequence is 14 residues long. The V end lost 0 bases, the J end lost 4 bases, and 10 bases lay between the germline ends. The DNA for the CDR3 is TGTGCCAGCAGCGTAGGCGCAGGGCCCACTGAAGCTTTCTTT. This sequence encodes CASSVGAGPTEAFF.

This clonotype was found many times. The chain has TRBV10-3 and TRBJ1-5, with D possibly matching TRBD1 (6 bases). V was trimmed by 10 bases and J by 4 bases, leaving 14 bases between them. Germline CDR1 and CDR2: ENHRY and SYGVKD. The CDR3 covers 13 residues. DNA for the CDR3: TGTGCCACCTTGGGGGCAGGTAATCAGCCCCAGCATTTT. This gives the protein CATLGAGNQPQHF.

The sample holds a few counts of this clonotype. The chain employs TRBV5-4 and TRBJ2-2; TRBD1 matches 9 bases. Trimming took 1 base from V and 1 from J; bases not matched to a gene: 5. The CDR3 length is 17 residues. Germline V gene lookup returns CDR1 SGHNT and CDR2 YYREEE (reference sequence). CDR3 sequence reads: CASSLPGTGLNTGELFF. For the CDR3, the DNA is TGTGCCAGCAGCTTGCCCGGGACAGGGTTGAACACCGGGGAGCTGTTTTTT.

This clonotype appeared a few times. The rearrangement joins TRBV20-1 to TRBJ2-2, with 11 bases lining up with TRBD2. This CDR3 spans 14 amino acids. CDR1 and CDR2 (germline): DFQATT, SNEGSKA (reference sequence). With V trimmed by 5 bases and J by 4 bases, 3 bases remained unmatched. The CDR3 sequence is CSALAGGSTGELFF. For the CDR3, the DNA is TGCAGTGCTTTAGCGGGGGGGAGCACCGGGGAGCTGTTTTTT.

The V and J genes are TRBV24-1 and TRBJ2-2; D remains ambiguous. The CDR3 sequence is 15 residues long. Germline assignment: CDR1 KGHDR and CDR2 SFDVKD. Trimming took off 5 bases at V and 1 base at J, with 10 bases between the two ends. CDR3 sequence (DNA): TGTGCCACCAGTGGGACGACGGTGAACACCGGGGAGCTGTTTTTT. Amino acids: CATSGTTVNTGELFF.

This clonotype was counted only a few times. This chain joins TRBV6-5 and TRBJ1-5; 7 bases map to TRBD1. The junction had 15 bases not matched to a gene; V was cut back by 4 bases and J by 3 bases. Per germline, CDR1 MNHEY and CDR2 SVGAGI. The CDR3 has 18 amino acids. The CDR3 region has the DNA TGTGCCAGCAGTTCCGGGACAGTTCCTACTCCTCCCAATCAGCCCCAGCATTTT. Translated, it gives CASSSGTVPTPPNQPQHF.

The chain links TRBV6-1 to TRBJ1-2; no definite D call. CDR1 is MNHNS, CDR2 SASEGT, per germline. There are 12 residues in the CDR3. V gave up 2 bases and J gave up 4 bases, with 5 bases separating them. The CDR3 loop reads CASSETIYGYTF. The CDR3, as DNA: TGTGCCAGCAGTGAAACTATCTATGGCTACACCTTC.

In this sample, this clonotype turned up a few times. The J gene is TRBJ1-1, the V gene TRBV18; D is possibly TRBD1 (5 bases). This CDR3 is built from 15 residues. V dropped 3 bases and J dropped 5 bases, with 16 bases sitting between them. From germline, CDR1 is KGHSH and CDR2 LQKENI. In nucleotides, the CDR3 is TGTGCCAGCTCACCCCAGGGTTCCGAACAAACTGAAGCTTTCTTT. Protein sequence: CASSPQGSEQTEAFF.

In its sample, this clonotype was seen many times. The gene calls are TRBV6-5 and TRBJ2-3; possible D gene TRBD1, 5 bases. The CDR3 contains 15 residues. The germline CDR1 and CDR2 sequences are MNHEY and SVGAGI. The V end lost 2 bases, the J end lost 4 bases, and 13 bases lay between the germline ends. The CDR3 bases are TGTGCCAGCAGTTACGGGATGGGGCAAGCAGATACGCAGTATTTT. This gives the protein CASSYGMGQADTQYF.

This chain uses TRBV5-1 with TRBJ2-3; D uncertain. Per the germline V gene, CDR1 is SGHRS and CDR2 is YFSETQ. V dropped 3 bases and J dropped 6 bases, with 17 bases sitting between them. The CDR3 runs to 15 residues. As DNA, the CDR3 is TGCGCCAGCAGCTCGGACCCCTCAATAGACGATACGCAGTATTTT. Residues: CASSSDPSIDDTQYF.

The chain couples TRBV6-2 or TRBV6-3 to TRBJ1-5, with a possible D match to TRBD1 (5 bases). The CDR3 runs 13 residues. Germline assignment: CDR1 MNHEY and CDR2 SVGEGT. With 7 bases removed from V and 9 bases from J, the gap between germline ends came to 16 bases. CDR3 coding DNA: TGTGCCAGCAACCGGGATCCCGGGGGGCCCCAGCATTTT. It yields the protein CASNRDPGGPQHF.

In its sample, this clonotype was seen a few times. This sequence joins TRBV7-2 and TRBJ2-1, with TRBD2 identical over 8 bases. V lost 5 bases and J lost 8; bases outside the gene matches: 11. The germline V gene has CDR1 SGHTA and CDR2 FQGNSA. CDR3 length: 15 residues. CDR3: CASSQTSVVGYEQFF. DNA of the CDR3: TGTGCCAGCAGCCAGACTAGCGTGGTGGGCTATGAGCAGTTCTTC.

The gene calls are TRBV27 and TRBJ1-3; 7 bases align to TRBD1. This CDR3 has 15 amino acids. J lost 3 bases, V lost 6 bases, and 8 bases had no gene match. From germline, CDR1 is MNHEY and CDR2 SMNVEV (reference sequence). In nucleotides, the CDR3 is TGTGCCAGCAGCCTACAGACAGGGAATGGAAACACCATATATTTT. Protein product: CASSLQTGNGNTIYF.

The table lists this clonotype with many counts. The chain joins TRBV10-3 to TRBJ1-2, with D unresolved. Trimming left V 2 bases short and J 1 base short, with 11 bases between. The germline V gene encodes CDR1 ENHRY and CDR2 SYGVKD. The CDR3 is 15 residues long. CDR3 sequence (DNA): TGTGCCATCAGTGAGAAGGGTCAAAGTAACTATGGCTACACCTTC. It translates to CAISEKGQSNYGYTF.